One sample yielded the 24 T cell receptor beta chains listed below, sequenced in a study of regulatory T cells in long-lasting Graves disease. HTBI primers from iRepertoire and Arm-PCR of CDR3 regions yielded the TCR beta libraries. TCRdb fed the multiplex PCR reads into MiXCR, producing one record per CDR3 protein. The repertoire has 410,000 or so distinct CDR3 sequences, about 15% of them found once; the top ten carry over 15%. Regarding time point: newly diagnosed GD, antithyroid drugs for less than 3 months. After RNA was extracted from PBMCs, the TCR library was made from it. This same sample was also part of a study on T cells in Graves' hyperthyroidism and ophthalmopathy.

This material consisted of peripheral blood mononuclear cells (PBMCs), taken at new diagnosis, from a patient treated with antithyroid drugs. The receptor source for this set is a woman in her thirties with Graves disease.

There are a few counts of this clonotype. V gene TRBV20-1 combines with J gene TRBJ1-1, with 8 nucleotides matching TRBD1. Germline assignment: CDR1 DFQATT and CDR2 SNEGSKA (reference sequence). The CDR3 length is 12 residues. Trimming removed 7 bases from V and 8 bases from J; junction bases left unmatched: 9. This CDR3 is CSGGWGQAEAFF. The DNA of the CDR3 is TGCAGTGGGGGCTGGGGACAGGCCGAAGCTTTCTTT.

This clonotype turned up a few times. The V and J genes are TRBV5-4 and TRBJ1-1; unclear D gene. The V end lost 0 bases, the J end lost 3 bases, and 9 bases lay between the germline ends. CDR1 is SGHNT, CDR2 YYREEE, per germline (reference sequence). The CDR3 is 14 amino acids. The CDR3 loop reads CASSLGRVHTEAFF. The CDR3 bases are TGTGCCAGCAGCTTGGGTCGGGTGCACACTGAAGCTTTCTTT.

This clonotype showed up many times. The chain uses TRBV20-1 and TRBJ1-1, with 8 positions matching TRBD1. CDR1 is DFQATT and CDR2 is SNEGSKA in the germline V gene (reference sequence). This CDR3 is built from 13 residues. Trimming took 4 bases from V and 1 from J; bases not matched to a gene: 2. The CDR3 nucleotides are TGCAGTGCTACTGACAGGGGGAACACTGAAGCTTTCTTT. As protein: CSATDRGNTEAFF.

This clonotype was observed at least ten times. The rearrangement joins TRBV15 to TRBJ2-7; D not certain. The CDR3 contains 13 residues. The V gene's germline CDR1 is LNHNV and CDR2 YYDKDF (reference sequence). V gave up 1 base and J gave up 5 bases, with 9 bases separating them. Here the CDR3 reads CATSRGVGNEQYF. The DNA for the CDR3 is TGTGCCACCAGCAGAGGGGTTGGGAACGAGCAGTACTTC.

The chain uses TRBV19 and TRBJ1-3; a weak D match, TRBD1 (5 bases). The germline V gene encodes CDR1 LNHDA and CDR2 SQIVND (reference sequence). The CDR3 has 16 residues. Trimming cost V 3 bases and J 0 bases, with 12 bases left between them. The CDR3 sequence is CASSIGGGISGNTIYF. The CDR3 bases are TGTGCCAGTAGTATCGGCGGGGGGATCTCTGGAAACACCATATATTTT.

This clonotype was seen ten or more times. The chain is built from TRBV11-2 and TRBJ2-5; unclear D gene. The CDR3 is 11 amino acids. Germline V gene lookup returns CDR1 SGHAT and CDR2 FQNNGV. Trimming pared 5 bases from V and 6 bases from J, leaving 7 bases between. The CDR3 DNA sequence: TGTGCCAGCAGCCCTCAGCAGACCCAGTACTTC. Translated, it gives CASSPQQTQYF.

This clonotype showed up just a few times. The CDR3 region is CAWSVTGRLDEQYF. CDR3 sequence (DNA): TGTGCCTGGAGTGTTACAGGTCGCCTAGACGAGCAGTACTTC. This chain uses TRBV30 with TRBJ2-7, with D possibly matching TRBD1 (5 bases). Germline V gene lookup returns CDR1 GTSNPN and CDR2 SVGIG (reference sequence). Trimming left V 0 bases short and J 5 bases short, with 14 bases between. The CDR3 length is 14 residues.

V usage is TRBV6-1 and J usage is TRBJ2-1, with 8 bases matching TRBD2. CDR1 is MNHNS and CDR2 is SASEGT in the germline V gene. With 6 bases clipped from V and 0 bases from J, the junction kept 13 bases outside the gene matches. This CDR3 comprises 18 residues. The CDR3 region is CASRPERGTLISYNEQFF. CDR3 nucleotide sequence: TGTGCCAGCAGGCCGGAGCGGGGGACTCTGATCTCCTACAATGAGCAGTTCTTC.

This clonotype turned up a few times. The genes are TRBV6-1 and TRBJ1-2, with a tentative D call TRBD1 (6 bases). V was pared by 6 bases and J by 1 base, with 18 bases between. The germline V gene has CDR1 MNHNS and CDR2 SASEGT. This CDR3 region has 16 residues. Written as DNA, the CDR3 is TGTGCCAGCAGCCTCGGCACAGGGCCCCTTAACTATGGCTACACCTTC. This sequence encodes CASSLGTGPLNYGYTF.

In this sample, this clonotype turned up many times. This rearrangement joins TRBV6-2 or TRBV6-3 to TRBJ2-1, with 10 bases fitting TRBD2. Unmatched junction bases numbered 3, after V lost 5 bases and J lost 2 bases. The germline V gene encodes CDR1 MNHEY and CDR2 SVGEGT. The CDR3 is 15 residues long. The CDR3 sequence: CASSPSGSTYNEQFF. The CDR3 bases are TGTGCCAGCAGTCCTAGCGGGAGTACCTACAATGAGCAGTTCTTC.

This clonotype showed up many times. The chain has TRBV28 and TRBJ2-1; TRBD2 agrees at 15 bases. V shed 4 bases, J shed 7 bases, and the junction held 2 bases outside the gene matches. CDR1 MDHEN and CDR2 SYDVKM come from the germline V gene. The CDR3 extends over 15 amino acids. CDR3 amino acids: CASSSGTSGGNEQFF. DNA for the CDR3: TGTGCCAGCAGTTCGGGGACTAGCGGGGGGAATGAGCAGTTCTTC.

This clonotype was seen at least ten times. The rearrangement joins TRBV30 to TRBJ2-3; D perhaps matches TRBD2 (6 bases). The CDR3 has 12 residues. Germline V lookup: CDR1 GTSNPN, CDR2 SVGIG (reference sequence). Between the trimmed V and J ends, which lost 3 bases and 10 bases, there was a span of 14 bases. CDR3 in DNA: TGTGCCTGGAGCCCAAGTGGGAGGTCGCAGTATTTT. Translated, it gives CAWSPSGRSQYF.

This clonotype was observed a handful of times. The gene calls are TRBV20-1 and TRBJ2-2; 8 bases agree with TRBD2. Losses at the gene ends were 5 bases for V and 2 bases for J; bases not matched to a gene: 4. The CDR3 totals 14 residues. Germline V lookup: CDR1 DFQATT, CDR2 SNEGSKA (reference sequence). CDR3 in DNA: TGCAGTGCTCCCGGGACTAGAAACACCGGGGAGCTGTTTTTT. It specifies CSAPGTRNTGELFF.

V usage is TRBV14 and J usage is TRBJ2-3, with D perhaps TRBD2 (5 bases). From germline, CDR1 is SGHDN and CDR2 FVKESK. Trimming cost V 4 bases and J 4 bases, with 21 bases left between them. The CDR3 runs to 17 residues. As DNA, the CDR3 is TGTGCCAGCAGCCCGTTGTCTCGTACGGGTAGCGCAGATACGCAGTATTTT. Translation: CASSPLSRTGSADTQYF.

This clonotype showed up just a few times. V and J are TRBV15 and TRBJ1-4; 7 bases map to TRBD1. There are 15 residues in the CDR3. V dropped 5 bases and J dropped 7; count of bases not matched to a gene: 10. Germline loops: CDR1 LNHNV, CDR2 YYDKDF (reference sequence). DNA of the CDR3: TGTGCCACCAGCTCTCGGGAGGGGGCAAGTGAAAAACTGTTTTTT. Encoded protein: CATSSREGASEKLFF.

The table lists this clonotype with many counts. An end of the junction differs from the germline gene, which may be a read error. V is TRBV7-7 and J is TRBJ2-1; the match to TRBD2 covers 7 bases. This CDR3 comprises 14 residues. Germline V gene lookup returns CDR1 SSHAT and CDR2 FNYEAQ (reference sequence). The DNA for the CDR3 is TGTGCTAGCAGCTTGGGGACTACCCTCGCTGAGCAGTTCTTC. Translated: CASSLGTTLAEQFF.

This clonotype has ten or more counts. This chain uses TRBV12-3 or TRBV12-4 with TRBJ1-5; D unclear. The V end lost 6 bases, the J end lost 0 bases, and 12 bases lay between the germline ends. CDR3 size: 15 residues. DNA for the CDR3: TGTGCCAGCAGGGAGGGTCGCCGTAGCAATCAGCCCCAGCATTTT. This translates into CASREGRRSNQPQHF.

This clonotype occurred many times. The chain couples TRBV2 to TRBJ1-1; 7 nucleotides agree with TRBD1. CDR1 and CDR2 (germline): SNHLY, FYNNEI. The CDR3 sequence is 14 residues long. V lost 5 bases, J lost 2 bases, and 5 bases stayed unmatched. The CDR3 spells CASSSDRPNTEAFF. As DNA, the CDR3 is TGTGCCAGCAGTTCGGACAGGCCAAACACTGAAGCTTTCTTT. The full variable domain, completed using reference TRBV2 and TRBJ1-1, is EPEVTQTPSHQVTQMGQEVILRCVPISNHLYFYWYRQILGQKVEFLVSFYNNEISEKSEIFDDQFSVERPDGSNFTLKIRSTKLEDSAMYFCASSSDRPNTEAFFGQGTRLTVV.

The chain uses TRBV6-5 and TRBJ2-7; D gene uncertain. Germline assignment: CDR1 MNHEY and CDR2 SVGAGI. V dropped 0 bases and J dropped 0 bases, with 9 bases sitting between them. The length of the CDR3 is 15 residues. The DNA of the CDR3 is TGTGCCAGCAGTTACTCGACAAGGAGCTCCTACGAGCAGTACTTC. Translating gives CASSYSTRSSYEQYF.

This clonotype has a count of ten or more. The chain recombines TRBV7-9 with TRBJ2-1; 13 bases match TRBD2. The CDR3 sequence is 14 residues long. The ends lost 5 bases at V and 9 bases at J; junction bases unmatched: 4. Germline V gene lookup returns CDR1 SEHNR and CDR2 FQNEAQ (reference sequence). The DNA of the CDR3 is TGTGCCAGCAGCACTAGCGGGAGGGCCGGTGAGCAGTTCTTC. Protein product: CASSTSGRAGEQFF.

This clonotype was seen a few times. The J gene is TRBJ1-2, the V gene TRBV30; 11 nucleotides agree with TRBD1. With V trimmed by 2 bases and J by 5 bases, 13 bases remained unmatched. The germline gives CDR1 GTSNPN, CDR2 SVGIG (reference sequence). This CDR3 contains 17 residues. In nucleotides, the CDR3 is TGTGCCTGGAGTCCCCCGGGACAGGGGGGAGCCTCTTATGGCTACACCTTC. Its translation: CAWSPPGQGGASYGYTF.

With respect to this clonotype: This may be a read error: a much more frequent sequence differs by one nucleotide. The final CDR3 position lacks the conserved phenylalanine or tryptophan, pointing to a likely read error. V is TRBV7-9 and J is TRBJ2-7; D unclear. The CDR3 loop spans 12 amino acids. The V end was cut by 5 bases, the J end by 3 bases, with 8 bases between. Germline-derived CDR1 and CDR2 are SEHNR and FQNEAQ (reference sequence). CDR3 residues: CASSPDNYEQYS. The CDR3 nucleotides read TGTGCCAGCAGCCCAGACAACTACGAGCAGTACTCC.

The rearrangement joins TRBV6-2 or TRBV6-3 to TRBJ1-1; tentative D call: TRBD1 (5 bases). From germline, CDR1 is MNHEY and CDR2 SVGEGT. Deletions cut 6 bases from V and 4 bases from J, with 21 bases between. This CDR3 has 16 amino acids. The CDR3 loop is CASSFNPRTGPTEAFF. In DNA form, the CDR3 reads TGTGCCAGCAGCTTCAACCCTCGGACGGGGCCCACTGAAGCTTTCTTT.

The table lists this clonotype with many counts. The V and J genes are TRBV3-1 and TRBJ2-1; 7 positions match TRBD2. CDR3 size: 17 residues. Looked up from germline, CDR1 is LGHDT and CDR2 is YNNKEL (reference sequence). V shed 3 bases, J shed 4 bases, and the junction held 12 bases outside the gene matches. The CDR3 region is CASSQTSRGIGYNEQFF. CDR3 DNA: TGTGCCAGCAGCCAGACCTCGCGGGGGATCGGGTACAATGAGCAGTTCTTC.